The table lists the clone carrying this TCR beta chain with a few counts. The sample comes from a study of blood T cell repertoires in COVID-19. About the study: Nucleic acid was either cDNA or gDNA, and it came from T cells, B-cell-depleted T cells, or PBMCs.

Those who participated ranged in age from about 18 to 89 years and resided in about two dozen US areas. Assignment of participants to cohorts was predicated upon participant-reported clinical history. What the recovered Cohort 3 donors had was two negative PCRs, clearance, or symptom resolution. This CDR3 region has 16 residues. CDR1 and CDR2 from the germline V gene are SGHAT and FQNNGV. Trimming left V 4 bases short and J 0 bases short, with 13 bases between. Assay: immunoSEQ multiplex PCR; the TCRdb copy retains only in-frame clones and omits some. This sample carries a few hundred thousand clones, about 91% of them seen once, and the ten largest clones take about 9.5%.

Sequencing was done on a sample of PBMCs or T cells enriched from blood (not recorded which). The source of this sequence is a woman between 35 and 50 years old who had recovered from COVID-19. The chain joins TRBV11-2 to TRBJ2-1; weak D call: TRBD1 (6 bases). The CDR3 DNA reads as TGTGCCAGCAGCTCAACCTCAGGGGACTCCTACAATGAGCAGTTCTTC. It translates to CASSSTSGDSYNEQFF.